Listed below are T cell receptor beta chains from one sample, sequenced in a study of CD8+CD57+ T cells in acquired aplastic anemia. Each CDR3 protein is one row after TCRdb ran MiXCR on the reads. Here the sample spans 75,000 to 80,000 distinct CDR3 sequences, 60% to 75% being singletons. Sequenced material: sorted CD4+, CD8+, or CD8+CD57+ T cells (not recorded which) from PBMCs. The receptor set was obtained from a human donor with aplastic anemia. The CDR3 runs from the conserved cysteine through the conserved F or W. The order of the fields is clone size, J gene, D gene, V gene, CDR3 protein, CDR3 DNA. The D gene is left open where the match is weak. For some rows the clone size is stated as once, few or many, or as a class when expanded; others skip it.

size: NA; J: TRBJ1-3; D: NA; V: TRBV10-2; CDR3: CASSQYTEGAIYF; DNA: TGCGCCAGCAGTCAATATACAGAGGGGGCCATATATTTT
size: NA; J: TRBJ1-2; D: NA; V: TRBV29-1; CDR3: CSVEDGTATYGYTF; DNA: TGCAGCGTTGAAGATGGCACAGCAACATATGGCTACACCTTC
size: NA; J: TRBJ2-5; D: TRBD2; V: TRBV25-1; CDR3: CASSRSGGGTQETQYF; DNA: TGTGCCAGCAGCCGTAGCGGGGGGGGTACCCAAGAGACCCAGTACTTC
size: many; J: TRBJ2-7; D: TRBD1; V: TRBV12-3/TRBV12-4; CDR3: CASRPGQGGWEDEQYF; DNA: TGTGCCAGCAGGCCGGGACAGGGGGGTTGGGAGGACGAGCAGTACTTC
size: NA; J: TRBJ2-2; D: NA; V: TRBV14; CDR3: CASSQGGSGELFF; DNA: TGTGCCAGCAGCCAAGGGGGATCCGGGGAGCTGTTTTTT
size: NA; J: TRBJ1-3; D: NA; V: TRBV7-9; CDR3: CASNFLGSGNTIYF; DNA: TGTGCCAGCAACTTTTTGGGATCTGGAAACACCATATATTTT
size: few; J: TRBJ2-5; D: TRBD1; V: TRBV24-1; CDR3: CATGTGLEETQYF; DNA: TGTGCCACCGGGACAGGGTTAGAAGAGACCCAGTACTTC
size: once; J: TRBJ2-3; D: TRBD2; V: TRBV20-1; CDR3: CSAASGLATDTQYF; DNA: TGCAGTGCGGCCTCGGGACTAGCAACAGATACGCAGTATTTT
size: NA; J: TRBJ1-1; D: NA; V: TRBV5-4; CDR3: CAGSQVSSADAFF; DNA: TGTGCCGGCAGCCAAGTGTCGTCGGCTGACGCTTTCTTT
size: NA; J: TRBJ2-1; D: TRBD2; V: TRBV10-1; CDR3: CATSSGGPGSEQSF; DNA: TGCGCCACCTCTTCGGGGGGGCCAGGGAGTGAGCAGTCCTTC
size: once; J: TRBJ1-1; D: TRBD1; V: TRBV4-2; CDR3: CASSQGTGSWYTEAFF; DNA: TGTGCCAGCAGCCAAGGGACAGGGAGTTGGTACACTGAAGCTTTCTTT
size: few; J: TRBJ2-3; D: TRBD1; V: TRBV12-3/TRBV12-4; CDR3: CASSLRQGEDTQYF; DNA: TGTGCCAGCAGTTTAAGGCAGGGGGAAGATACGCAGTATTTT
size: NA; J: TRBJ2-3; D: NA; V: TRBV10-3; CDR3: CASGTPTVHF; DNA: TGTGCCAGCGGGACTCCTACAGTACATTTT
size: NA; J: TRBJ1-1; D: NA; V: TRBV5-4; CDR3: CAGRMAGRNTEAFF; DNA: TGTGCCGGCAGAATGGCGGGACGGAACACTGAAGCCTTCTTT
size: NA; J: TRBJ2-7; D: TRBD2; V: TRBV11-1; CDR3: CASSHPWGEGSYEQYF; DNA: TGTGCCAGCAGCCACCCATGGGGGGAGGGGTCCTACGAGCAGTACTTC
size: many; J: TRBJ1-1; D: TRBD1; V: TRBV2; CDR3: CASSEPRQGVVNTEAFF; DNA: TGTGCCAGCAGTGAACCTAGACAGGGCGTTGTGAACACTGAAGCTTTCTTT
size: many; J: TRBJ1-1; D: NA; V: TRBV5-6; CDR3: CASTLWAGGNTEAFF; DNA: TGTGCCAGCACCCTCTGGGCCGGTGGGAACACTGAAGCTTTCTTT
size: NA; J: TRBJ2-7; D: NA; V: TRBV5-1; CDR3: CASSWGSGDRTAEYF; DNA: TGCGCCAGCAGCTGGGGTTCGGGAGATCGTACTGCGGAGTACTTC
size: NA; J: TRBJ2-5; D: NA; V: TRBV10-3; CDR3: CAISGLTQKETQYF; DNA: TGTGCCATCAGTGGACTAACGCAGAAAGAGACCCAGTACTTC
size: NA; J: TRBJ2-5; D: TRBD2; V: TRBV20-1; CDR3: CSAASGSSSGKTQYF; DNA: TGCAGTGCAGCTAGCGGGAGCTCATCGGGAAAGACCCAGTACTTC
size: few; J: TRBJ2-7; D: NA; V: TRBV11-1; CDR3: CARADRRWNWGPYEQYF; DNA: TGTGCCAGGGCGGACCGCCGGTGGAACTGGGGGCCCTACGAGCAGTACTTC
size: NA; J: TRBJ1-6; D: NA; V: TRBV12-3/TRBV12-4; CDR3: CASSSLPVSPLHF; DNA: TGTGCCAGCAGTTCCCTTCCGGTTTCACCCCTCCACTTT
size: NA; J: TRBJ2-1; D: TRBD2; V: TRBV7-8; CDR3: CASSKRDANSGDEQFF; DNA: TGTGCCAGCAGCAAGCGGGACGCTAACTCGGGGGATGAGCAGTTCTTC
size: NA; J: TRBJ2-7; D: TRBD1; V: TRBV10-3; CDR3: CAIKETGGTYEQYF; DNA: TGTGCCATCAAGGAGACAGGGGGGACCTACGAGCAGTACTTC
size: NA; J: TRBJ1-1; D: NA; V: TRBV7-8; CDR3: CASSAIGITEAFF; DNA: TGTGCCAGCAGCGCTATCGGGATCACTGAAGCTTTCTTT
size: many; J: TRBJ2-7; D: NA; V: TRBV20-1; CDR3: CSARDYEGGYYEQYF; DNA: TGCAGTGCTAGAGATTACGAGGGGGGTTACTACGAGCAGTACTTC
size: NA; J: TRBJ1-4; D: NA; V: TRBV2; CDR3: CASSEVTVNEKLFF; DNA: TGTGCCAGCAGTGAAGTGACGGTGAATGAAAAACTGTTTTTT
size: NA; J: TRBJ2-7; D: NA; V: TRBV29-1; CDR3: CSVEGQGINEQYF; DNA: TGCAGCGTTGAAGGTCAGGGTATCAACGAGCAGTACTTC
size: NA; J: TRBJ1-1; D: NA; V: TRBV19; CDR3: CASSIDLPTEAFF; DNA: TGTGCCAGTAGTATAGATCTCCCCACTGAAGCTTTCTTT
size: NA; J: TRBJ1-1; D: TRBD1; V: TRBV20-1; CDR3: CSAPDRVNTEAFF; DNA: TGCAGTGCTCCGGACAGGGTGAACACTGAAGCTTTCTTT
size: NA; J: TRBJ1-6; D: NA; V: TRBV2; CDR3: CTSSGLGNSPLHF; DNA: TGTACCAGCAGTGGTTTAGGGAATTCACCCCTCCACTTT
size: NA; J: TRBJ1-1; D: NA; V: TRBV7-9; CDR3: CASGVGTFEAFF; DNA: TGTGCCAGCGGCGTTGGTACATTTGAAGCTTTCTTT
size: NA; J: TRBJ1-6; D: NA; V: TRBV2; CDR3: CASSEAGGGSPLHF; DNA: TGTGCCAGCAGTGAGGCCGGGGGAGGTTCACCCCTCCACTTT
size: NA; J: TRBJ1-5; D: NA; V: TRBV7-6; CDR3: CASSLGVLQPQHF; DNA: TGTGCCAGCAGCTTAGGGGTTCTTCAGCCCCAGCATTTT
size: NA; J: TRBJ1-6; D: NA; V: TRBV10-3; CDR3: CAISEDGGDSPLHF; DNA: TGTGCCATCAGCGAGGACGGGGGTGATTCACCCCTCCACTTT
size: NA; J: TRBJ2-7; D: TRBD1; V: TRBV20-1; CDR3: CSADRGISYEQYF; DNA: TGCAGTGCTGACAGGGGGATATCCTACGAGCAGTACTTC
size: NA; J: TRBJ2-7; D: NA; V: TRBV5-5; CDR3: CASSSGPASSYEQYF; DNA: TGTGCCAGCAGCTCGGGGCCGGCTTCATCCTACGAGCAGTACTTC
size: few; J: TRBJ2-7; D: NA; V: TRBV29-1; CDR3: CSVNTVDEQYF; DNA: TGCAGCGTTAATACGGTGGACGAGCAGTACTTC
size: NA; J: TRBJ2-5; D: TRBD1; V: TRBV19; CDR3: CASSIGALGQGDQETQYF; DNA: TGTGCCAGTAGTATTGGCGCCCTGGGACAGGGGGACCAAGAGACCCAGTACTTC
size: few; J: TRBJ1-6; D: NA; V: TRBV7-6; CDR3: CASSLAGSPLHF; DNA: TGTGCCAGCAGCTTAGCGGGTTCACCCCTCCACTTT
size: NA; J: TRBJ2-3; D: TRBD2; V: TRBV7-9; CDR3: CASSYPSGRRETQYF; DNA: TGTGCCAGCAGCTACCCTAGCGGGAGAAGGGAAACGCAGTATTTT
size: NA; J: TRBJ2-7; D: TRBD2; V: TRBV10-2; CDR3: CASSRGGLAGALEQYF; DNA: TGCGCCAGCAGTAGGGGGGGACTAGCGGGAGCACTCGAGCAGTACTTC
size: NA; J: TRBJ2-2; D: NA; V: TRBV30; CDR3: CAWSQGSGGELFF; DNA: TGTGCCTGGAGTCAGGGCTCAGGCGGGGAGCTGTTTTTT
size: NA; J: TRBJ2-3; D: NA; V: TRBV20-1; CDR3: CSARALEGTHYTQYF; DNA: TGCAGTGCTAGGGCCCTGGAGGGCACACACTATACGCAGTATTTT
size: NA; J: TRBJ2-2; D: TRBD2; V: TRBV12-3/TRBV12-4; CDR3: CASSLGGLAATGELFF; DNA: TGTGCCAGCAGTTTAGGGGGACTAGCGGCCACCGGGGAGCTGTTTTTT
size: NA; J: TRBJ2-3; D: NA; V: TRBV11-1; CDR3: CASSLEGTHTDTQYF; DNA: TGTGCCAGCAGCTTAGAAGGGACACACACAGATACGCAGTATTTT
size: NA; J: TRBJ2-5; D: NA; V: TRBV20-1; CDR3: CSARPLVETQYF; DNA: TGCAGTGCTAGGCCTCTGGTAGAGACCCAGTACTTC
size: few; J: TRBJ2-7; D: TRBD2; V: TRBV2; CDR3: CASSPGLAGDEQYF; DNA: TGTGCCAGCAGCCCGGGACTAGCGGGAGACGAGCAGTACTTC
size: once; J: TRBJ2-3; D: TRBD2; V: TRBV10-3; CDR3: CAIRTSGGDTQYF; DNA: TGTGCCATCAGAACTAGCGGGGGGGATACGCAGTATTTT
size: NA; J: TRBJ1-6; D: NA; V: TRBV25-1; CDR3: CASSEFVDSSPLHF; DNA: TGTGCCAGCAGTGAATTCGTTGACTCTTCACCCCTCCACTTT
size: NA; J: TRBJ1-1; D: NA; V: TRBV29-1; CDR3: CSAHAHIANTEAFF; DNA: TGCAGCGCCCACGCGCATATTGCGAACACTGAAGCTTTCTTT
size: NA; J: TRBJ2-7; D: NA; V: TRBV5-6; CDR3: CASSSGSEQYF; DNA: TGTGCCAGCAGCTCAGGGTCCGAGCAGTACTTC
size: NA; J: TRBJ1-1; D: NA; V: TRBV4-2; CDR3: CASSQVGVEESQAFF; DNA: TGTGCCAGCAGCCAAGTAGGAGTAGAGGAGAGTCAAGCTTTCTTT